One sample yielded the 29 T cell receptor beta chains listed below, sequenced in a study of cytomegalovirus exposure and HLA in healthy donors. Use of 60 Vbeta and 13 Jbeta primers characterized the PCR. Method: immunoSEQ multiplex PCR; TCRdb's copy keeps in-frame clones and lacks some. The repertoire consists of tens of thousands of clones, with roughly two thirds occurring once and the leading ten covering more than 2.5%. Sequenced: PBMCs. These receptors all come from a woman aged 45-59 years in good health and CMV-seronegative.

The chain carries TRBV28 and TRBJ1-4, with 8 bases matching TRBD1. The germline CDR1 and CDR2 sequences are MDHEN and SYDVKM. The CDR3 is 17 residues long. V lost 4 bases and J lost 7; bases outside the gene matches: 14. This CDR3 reads CASSSVLLTGVREKLFF. The DNA for the CDR3 is TGTGCCAGCAGTTCCGTCCTTCTGACAGGGGTGCGTGAAAAACTGTTTTTT.

The chain couples TRBV30 to TRBJ1-2, with 10 bases fitting TRBD1. Germline values: CDR1 GTSNPN, CDR2 SVGIG (reference sequence). The V gene end was trimmed by 3 bases and the J gene end by 4 bases; junction bases not matched to a gene: 8. The CDR3 consists of 15 residues. CDR3 protein: CAWSQLDRGSYGYTF. CDR3 sequence (DNA): TGTGCCTGGAGCCAACTGGACAGGGGGAGCTATGGCTACACCTTC.

This chain uses TRBV28 with TRBJ2-5; perhaps TRBD2 as D (5 bases). The CDR3 is 13 residues long. Germline values: CDR1 MDHEN, CDR2 SYDVKM. Trimming pared 2 bases from V and 2 bases from J, leaving 6 bases between. The CDR3 here is CASSLSGQETQYF. DNA of the CDR3: TGTGCCAGCAGTTTAAGCGGACAAGAGACCCAGTACTTC.

The J gene is TRBJ2-1, the V gene TRBV13; 11 bases align to TRBD2. The junction had 8 bases not matched to a gene; V was cut back by 5 bases and J by 2 bases. This CDR3 region has 17 residues. The germline V gene has CDR1 PRHDT and CDR2 FYEKMQ (reference sequence). CDR3 in amino acids: CASSRDPGLAAYNEQFF. In DNA form, the CDR3 reads TGTGCCAGCAGCCGTGACCCGGGACTAGCGGCCTACAATGAGCAGTTCTTC. The full variable domain, in which reference TRBV13 and TRBJ2-1 provide the parts outside the CDR3, is AAGVIQSPRHLIKEKRETATLKCYPIPRHDTVYWYQQGPGQDPQFLISFYEKMQSDKGSIPDRFSAQQFSDYHSELNMSSLELGDSALYFCASSRDPGLAAYNEQFFGPGTRLTVL.

The genes are TRBV30 and TRBJ2-1; a possible D gene is TRBD2 (6 bases). The CDR3 consists of 13 residues. The germline V gene has CDR1 GTSNPN and CDR2 SVGIG (reference sequence). V was pared by 1 base and J by 7 bases, with 11 bases between. The CDR3 region has the DNA TGTGCCTGGAGTGGGGGGACTGGAAATGAGCAGTTCTTC. This codes for CAWSGGTGNEQFF.

V and J are TRBV28 and TRBJ2-2; 8 positions agree with TRBD1. The CDR3 consists of 12 residues. Germline V gene data show CDR1 as MDHEN and CDR2 as SYDVKM. Here the CDR3 DNA reads TGTGTTCTACAGGGGGTGGCCGGGGAGCTGTTTTTT. The encoded protein is CVLQGVAGELFF.

V and J are TRBV28 and TRBJ2-7; D ambiguous. The germline V gene encodes CDR1 MDHEN and CDR2 SYDVKM. The CDR3 is made up of 15 amino acids. Trimming removed 7 bases from V and 3 bases from J, with 19 bases in between. In DNA, the CDR3 is TGTGCCAGCACCGTGCGAGGAGTCTCCGTCTACGAGCAGTACTTC. Its translation: CASTVRGVSVYEQYF.

This clone turned up a few times. CDR3 DNA: TGTGCCAGCAGTTTCACAGGGTTAGGCTACACCTTC. As protein: CASSFTGLGYTF. This sequence joins TRBV27 and TRBJ1-2; tentatively, D is TRBD1 (6 bases). The CDR3 has 12 residues. Looked up from germline, CDR1 is MNHEY and CDR2 is SMNVEV (reference sequence). Trimming stripped 3 bases from V and 8 bases from J, with 10 bases between.

This sequence joins TRBV4-3 and TRBJ2-4, with TRBD2 as a possible D gene (6 bases). From germline, CDR1 is LGHNA and CDR2 YSLEER. The CDR3 loop spans 15 amino acids. Trimming took off 2 bases at V and 6 bases at J, with 14 bases between the two ends. CDR3 region: CASSQRGMGGNIQYF. The DNA for the CDR3 is TGCGCCAGCAGCCAACGCGGGATGGGCGGAAACATTCAGTACTTC.

This chain connects TRBV18 to TRBJ1-2; D gene uncertain. V lost 3 bases to trimming and J lost 0 bases, with 5 bases between them. This CDR3 spans 13 amino acids. The germline gives CDR1 KGHSH, CDR2 LQKENI. The CDR3 sequence is CASSPPANYGYTF. The CDR3, as DNA: TGTGCCAGCTCACCTCCAGCTAACTATGGCTACACCTTC.

V and J are TRBV5-4 and TRBJ2-7; 7 nucleotides agree with TRBD1. V lost 4 bases, J lost 0 bases, and 4 bases stayed unmatched. The CDR3 totals 14 residues. Germline values: CDR1 SGHNT, CDR2 YYREEE (reference sequence). The CDR3 loop is CASSRRDSSYEQYF. The CDR3, as DNA: TGTGCCAGCAGCCGCCGGGACAGCTCCTACGAGCAGTACTTC.

The rearrangement links TRBV6-4 to TRBJ1-1, with D uncertain. The germline gives CDR1 MRHNA, CDR2 SNTAGT. The CDR3 sequence is 13 residues long. The V gene lost 3 bases and the J gene lost 1 base, with 6 bases spanning the gap. CDR3 protein: CASSELPNTEAFF. CDR3 coding DNA: TGTGCCAGCAGTGAACTCCCGAACACTGAAGCTTTCTTT.

The chain combines TRBV27 with TRBJ1-4, with 10 nucleotides matching TRBD1. Germline loops: CDR1 MNHEY, CDR2 SMNVEV (reference sequence). The CDR3 loop spans 16 amino acids. The V gene end was trimmed by 4 bases and the J gene end by 5 bases; junction bases not matched to a gene: 7. CDR3 residues: CASSSTRTGGNEKLFF. As DNA, the CDR3 is TGTGCCAGCAGTTCAACCCGGACAGGGGGAAATGAAAAACTGTTTTTT. Full variable domain (outside the CDR3, taken from reference TRBV27 and TRBJ1-4): EAQVTQNPRYLITVTGKKLTVTCSQNMNHEYMSWYRQDPGLGLRQIYYSMNVEVTDKGDVPEGYKVSRKEKRNFPLILESPSPNQTSLYFCASSSTRTGGNEKLFFGSGTQLSVL.

This clone has just a few counts. This chain links TRBV6-5 with TRBJ1-4; D uncertain. The CDR3 has 16 amino acids. Germline CDR1 MNHEY, CDR2 SVGAGI. The V gene lost 2 bases and the J gene lost 2 bases, with 12 bases spanning the gap. CDR3 DNA: TGTGCCAGCAGTTACCTCGAGTATCCGACTAATGAAAAACTGTTTTTT. Encoded protein: CASSYLEYPTNEKLFF.

This CDR3 reads CASSPRDRQETQYF. In DNA form, the CDR3 reads TGTGCCAGCTCACCGCGGGACCGCCAAGAGACCCAGTACTTC. The J gene is TRBJ2-5, the V gene TRBV18, with TRBD2 as a possible D gene (6 bases). The V and J ends lost 3 bases and 1 base respectively, with 9 bases between them. Germline CDR1 reads KGHSH; CDR2 reads LQKENI. The CDR3 runs 14 residues.

The genes are TRBV7-2 and TRBJ1-5; no firm D call. The CDR3 extends over 15 amino acids. Germline-derived CDR1 and CDR2 are SGHTA and FQGNSA. The V end was cut by 0 bases, the J end by 0 bases, with 6 bases between. The CDR3 region has the DNA TGTGCCAGCAGCTTAGCCGTCAGTAGCAATCAGCCCCAGCATTTT. This encodes CASSLAVSSNQPQHF.

This clone was detected ten times or more. The chain carries TRBV7-2 and TRBJ1-1; TRBD1 matches at 8 bases. The germline CDR1 and CDR2 sequences are SGHTA and FQGNSA. The CDR3 sequence is 15 residues long. V was clipped by 2 bases and J by 6 bases; unmatched bases: 8. The CDR3 nucleotides are TGTGCCAGCAGCTTAAGGGGTGGACAGGGCGCTGAAGCTTTCTTT. Its protein product is CASSLRGGQGAEAFF.

V gene TRBV4-3 combines with J gene TRBJ2-2; no firm D call. CDR1 is LGHNA, CDR2 YSLEER, per germline. Trimming took off 1 base at V and 3 bases at J, with 6 bases between the two ends. The CDR3 spans 14 residues. CDR3 sequence reads: CASSQGHYTGELFF. The CDR3 nucleotides read TGCGCCAGCAGCCAAGGCCACTACACCGGGGAGCTGTTTTTT.

This clone has a handful of counts. This chain links TRBV2 with TRBJ1-5; TRBD1 matches at 8 bases. CDR1 and CDR2 from the germline V gene are SNHLY and FYNNEI. The CDR3 runs to 13 residues. J lost 4 bases, V lost 6 bases, and 2 bases had no gene match. The CDR3 loop reads CASRWDRNQPQHF. CDR3 bases: TGTGCCAGCAGATGGGACAGGAATCAGCCCCAGCATTTT.

The chain couples TRBV25-1 to TRBJ1-1; D uncertain. Deletions cut 8 bases from V and 5 bases from J, with 15 bases between. The CDR3 is 13 residues long. Germline V gene sequence: CDR1 MGHDK, CDR2 SYGVNS. CDR3 sequence: CASHQDSGTEAFF. The CDR3 DNA sequence: TGTGCCAGCCACCAGGACTCGGGGACTGAAGCTTTCTTT.

This clone has a single count. The CDR3: CASSMGASGIAYEQYF. The CDR3 coding sequence is TGTGCCAGCAGCATGGGTGCTAGCGGGATCGCCTACGAGCAGTACTTC. The chain combines TRBV7-2 with TRBJ2-7; 9 bases agree with TRBD2. The ends lost 5 bases at V and 2 bases at J; junction bases unmatched: 10. The CDR3 totals 16 residues. Germline CDR1 SGHTA, CDR2 FQGNSA.

This clone occurred a few times. The chain joins TRBV28 to TRBJ1-2; D unclear. The CDR3 covers 15 residues. The V end was cut by 6 bases, the J end by 8 bases, with 22 bases between. Germline V gives CDR1 MDHEN, CDR2 SYDVKM. DNA for the CDR3: TGTGCCAGCAGACCGGCAGAGACTGCGCGCTGGGGCTACACCTTC. It encodes CASRPAETARWGYTF.

This clone has only a few counts. The chain is built from TRBV15 and TRBJ2-7; D unresolved. Trimming pared 0 bases from V and 2 bases from J, leaving 11 bases between. CDR3 length equals 15 residues. Germline V gives CDR1 LNHNV, CDR2 YYDKDF (reference sequence). In DNA form, the CDR3 reads TGTGCCACCAGCAGAGATGCGGCCTACCCCTACGAGCAGTACTTC. Its protein is CATSRDAAYPYEQYF.

The rearrangement links TRBV2 to TRBJ1-2; no clear D. CDR1 is SNHLY and CDR2 is FYNNEI in the germline V gene. This CDR3 has 14 amino acids. V gave up 1 base and J gave up 7 bases, with 13 bases separating them. The CDR3 nucleotides read TGTGCCAGCAGTGAAGAACGGGAAGTAGTTGGCTACACCTTC. It yields the protein CASSEEREVVGYTF.

The chain links TRBV7-2 to TRBJ1-2, with 7 positions matching TRBD1. V dropped 5 bases and J dropped 0; count of bases not matched to a gene: 6. The CDR3 runs 15 residues. Germline V gives CDR1 SGHTA, CDR2 FQGNSA. This CDR3 reads CASSVDRASNYGYTF. The CDR3 bases are TGTGCCAGCAGCGTCGACAGGGCCTCTAACTATGGCTACACCTTC.

The V gene is TRBV10-3, the J gene TRBJ2-5; the match to TRBD2 covers 13 bases. The V gene end was trimmed by 0 bases and the J gene end by 5 bases; junction bases not matched to a gene: 0. The CDR3 spans 15 residues. The germline gives CDR1 ENHRY, CDR2 SYGVKD. The CDR3 reads CAISESGLAGETQYF. Written as DNA, the CDR3 is TGTGCCATCAGTGAGTCGGGACTAGCGGGGGAGACCCAGTACTTC.

The chain uses TRBV10-1 and TRBJ2-7; TRBD2 matches 9 bases. The CDR3 consists of 14 residues. From germline, CDR1 is WNHNN and CDR2 SYGVQD (reference sequence). V trimming: 2 bases; J trimming: 7 bases; junction bases outside the gene matches: 6. The CDR3, as DNA: TGCGCCAGCAGTGAGGTAGCGGGAGTGGGTGAGCAGTACTTC. Its protein is CASSEVAGVGEQYF.

The CDR3 region is CASSPPETYTDTQYF. CDR3 nucleotides: TGTGCCAGCTCACCACCCGAAACATACACAGATACGCAGTATTTT. The chain combines TRBV18 with TRBJ2-3; D remains ambiguous. V shed 0 bases and J shed 2 bases, with 9 bases lying between them. Germline V gene sequence: CDR1 KGHSH, CDR2 LQKENI. The CDR3 sequence is 15 residues long.

The V and J genes are TRBV19 and TRBJ2-3, with a tentative D call TRBD2 (7 bases). V was shortened by 2 bases and J by 7 bases, with 19 bases between the two germline ends. The CDR3 has 16 residues. Germline V gives CDR1 LNHDA, CDR2 SQIVND (reference sequence). CDR3: CASSISGQRDPYTQYF. The DNA for the CDR3 is TGTGCCAGTAGTATATCAGGACAGCGGGACCCTTATACGCAGTATTTT.